This T cell receptor beta chain was observed in a study of spatial heterogeneity in lung cancer. Study-level results: Detection of ubiquitous tumor TCRs in blood was higher at resection than follow-up.

With V trimmed by 3 bases and J by 5 bases, 4 bases remained unmatched. This CDR3 region has 14 residues. Per germline, CDR1 MGHDK and CDR2 SYGVNS. This clonotype was detected ten times or more. What it binds is unknown. Time point defined: sample taken at primary tumor resection. Whole RNA obtained from tumor, nontumor lung or frozen PBMC underwent sequencing without sorting. Individual TCR cDNA molecules each bore their own unique molecular identifier. One entry per CDR3 protein results from TCRdb running MiXCR on the 5' RACE reads. The sample lists tens of thousands of distinct CDR3 sequences, approximately 12% occurring once.

The rearrangement links TRBV25-1 to TRBJ2-5; 9 bases are shared with TRBD2. The TCR was taken from a male donor with early-stage non-small cell lung cancer. Sequenced here: PBMCs, sampled at surgery. CDR3: CASSEAGGQETQYF. Written as DNA, the CDR3 is TGTGCCAGCAGTGAGGCGGGAGGGCAGGAGACCCAGTACTTC.